This is a list of T cell receptor beta chains from one sample in a study of T cells in localized non-small cell lung cancer. Assay used: immunoSEQ multiplex PCR; TCRdb lists only in-frame clones, some missing. The repertoire includes about 29,000 clones, roughly nine tenths of them detected once, and about 9.3% sits in the top ten. The material sequenced was peripheral blood, taken before any cancer treatment. Every receptor here comes from a woman aged 40-69 years with stage I lung adenocarcinoma. The CDR3 runs from the conserved cysteine through the conserved F or W. The order of the fields is D gene, clone size, J gene, V gene, CDR3 protein, CDR3 DNA. The D gene is left open where the match is weak. Where a row states a size, it is once, few, many or the class of an expanded clone; other rows omit it.

D: .; size: .; J: TRBJ1-3; V: TRBV7-2; CDR3: CASSLVDSRNTIYF; DNA: TGTGCCAGCAGCTTAGTCGACAGTAGAAACACCATATATTTT
D: .; size: once; J: TRBJ2-1; V: TRBV10-3; CDR3: CAISSFGISSYNEQFF; DNA: TGTGCCATCAGTAGCTTCGGGATTAGCTCCTACAATGAGCAGTTCTTC
D: .; size: .; J: TRBJ1-2; V: TRBV27; CDR3: CASSTRRGDDGYTF; DNA: TGTGCCAGCAGCACACGGAGGGGAGACGATGGCTACACCTTC
D: TRBD1; size: .; J: TRBJ2-1; V: TRBV18; CDR3: CASSQNHRQGLDEQFF; DNA: TGTGCCAGCTCACAAAACCATCGACAGGGATTGGATGAGCAGTTCTTC
D: .; size: .; J: TRBJ2-7; V: TRBV6-1; CDR3: CASSESGDPSYEQYF; DNA: TGTGCCAGCAGTGAATCGGGGGACCCCTCCTACGAGCAGTACTTC
D: .; size: .; J: TRBJ2-7; V: TRBV7-2; CDR3: CASSPQDGYYEQYF; DNA: TGTGCCAGCAGCCCCCAGGACGGATACTACGAGCAGTACTTC
D: .; size: once; J: TRBJ1-1; V: TRBV6-5; CDR3: CASIPGGTITEAFF; DNA: TGTGCCAGCATCCCGGGGGGGACCATCACTGAAGCTTTCTTT
D: .; size: .; J: TRBJ2-7; V: TRBV19; CDR3: CASSITPAVRNNEQYF; DNA: TGTGCCAGTAGTATTACTCCGGCGGTCCGGAATAATGAGCAGTACTTC
D: .; size: .; J: TRBJ1-3; V: TRBV18; CDR3: CASSPQDTSGNTIYF; DNA: TGTGCCAGCTCACCACAGGACACCTCTGGAAACACCATATATTTT
D: .; size: .; J: TRBJ2-7; V: TRBV15; CDR3: CATSREDNYYEQYF; DNA: TGTGCCACCAGCAGGGAGGACAACTACTACGAGCAGTACTTC
D: TRBD1; size: .; J: TRBJ1-5; V: TRBV28; CDR3: CASSGTDSNQPQHF; DNA: TGTGCCAGCAGTGGGACAGATAGCAATCAGCCCCAGCATTTT
D: .; size: .; J: TRBJ1-5; V: TRBV5-4; CDR3: CASSLGPRQFNQPQHF; DNA: TGTGCCAGCAGCTTGGGACCTCGACAGTTCAATCAGCCCCAGCATTTT
D: .; size: .; J: TRBJ1-5; V: TRBV28; CDR3: CASSFSGAGNQPQHF; DNA: TGTGCCAGCAGTTTTTCTGGGGCTGGCAATCAGCCCCAGCATTTT
D: TRBD2; size: .; J: TRBJ2-3; V: TRBV2; CDR3: CASSKTSGEGDTQYF; DNA: TGTGCCAGCAGTAAGACTAGCGGGGAAGGAGATACGCAGTATTTT
D: .; size: .; J: TRBJ1-2; V: TRBV2; CDR3: CASSEHRGADPNYGYTF; DNA: TGTGCCAGCAGTGAACATCGGGGTGCTGATCCTAACTATGGCTACACCTTC
D: .; size: .; J: TRBJ1-5; V: TRBV15; CDR3: CATSRDPREISNQPQHF; DNA: TGTGCCACCAGCAGAGATCCCAGGGAGATTAGCAATCAGCCCCAGCATTTT
D: .; size: .; J: TRBJ1-1; V: TRBV7-9; CDR3: CASSLVLGRMNTEAFF; DNA: TGTGCCAGCAGCTTAGTTCTAGGCAGGATGAACACTGAAGCTTTCTTT
D: .; size: .; J: TRBJ1-5; V: TRBV30; CDR3: CAWSLGYSGNQPQHF; DNA: TGTGCCTGGAGTTTGGGGTATTCGGGCAATCAGCCCCAGCATTTT
D: .; size: once; J: TRBJ2-7; V: TRBV15; CDR3: CATSSHRASYEQYF; DNA: TGTGCCACCAGCTCCCACAGGGCCTCCTACGAGCAGTACTTC
D: TRBD1; size: .; J: TRBJ1-5; V: TRBV19; CDR3: CASSRGQGVNQPQHF; DNA: TGTGCCAGTAGTAGGGGACAGGGAGTCAATCAGCCCCAGCATTTT
D: TRBD1; size: .; J: TRBJ2-5; V: TRBV6-1; CDR3: CASTPRGQGEETQYF; DNA: TGTGCCAGCACTCCCCGGGGACAGGGGGAAGAGACCCAGTACTTC
D: .; size: .; J: TRBJ1-2; V: TRBV2; CDR3: CASAPEGGYTF; DNA: TGTGCCAGCGCCCCCGAGGGAGGCTACACCTTC
D: .; size: .; J: TRBJ1-5; V: TRBV2; CDR3: CASSYRQYNQPQHF; DNA: TGTGCCAGCAGTTACCGACAGTACAATCAGCCCCAGCATTTT
D: .; size: .; J: TRBJ2-5; V: TRBV7-9; CDR3: CASSLAQETQYF; DNA: TGTGCCAGCAGCTTAGCTCAAGAGACCCAGTACTTC
D: .; size: once; J: TRBJ2-5; V: TRBV15; CDR3: CATSRDRDGEQETQYF; DNA: TGTGCCACCAGCAGAGATCGGGACGGGGAGCAAGAGACCCAGTACTTC
D: TRBD1; size: .; J: TRBJ2-5; V: TRBV6-1; CDR3: CASSGRQGLQETQYF; DNA: TGTGCCAGCAGTGGAAGACAGGGCCTCCAAGAGACCCAGTACTTC
D: .; size: .; J: TRBJ1-5; V: TRBV6-1; CDR3: CASLLTLNQPQHF; DNA: TGTGCCAGCCTTTTGACCCTCAATCAGCCCCAGCATTTT
D: TRBD1; size: .; J: TRBJ1-2; V: TRBV29-1; CDR3: CSVFRDRNYGYTF; DNA: TGCAGCGTTTTTAGGGACAGGAACTATGGCTACACCTTC
D: .; size: once; J: TRBJ2-7; V: TRBV6-5; CDR3: CASSYRGGGGHEQYF; DNA: TGTGCCAGCAGTTACAGGGGTGGTGGGGGACACGAGCAGTACTTC
D: .; size: .; J: TRBJ1-2; V: TRBV29-1; CDR3: CSVVRQSYGYTF; DNA: TGCAGCGTTGTCAGGCAGTCCTATGGCTACACCTTC
D: TRBD2; size: .; J: TRBJ2-7; V: TRBV4-2; CDR3: CASSQAPGLAGTTYEQYF; DNA: TGTGCCAGCAGCCAAGCTCCCGGACTAGCGGGAACAACCTACGAGCAGTACTTC
D: TRBD1; size: .; J: TRBJ1-6; V: TRBV6-5; CDR3: CASSLTDRANSPLHF; DNA: TGTGCCAGCAGTTTGACCGACAGGGCGAATTCACCCCTCCACTTT
D: TRBD2; size: .; J: TRBJ2-5; V: TRBV5-4; CDR3: CASSSSGGGYTQETQYF; DNA: TGTGCCAGCAGCTCTAGCGGGGGGGGATATACCCAAGAGACCCAGTACTTC
D: TRBD2; size: .; J: TRBJ2-1; V: TRBV5-1; CDR3: CASSLVPSGGPRLNEQFF; DNA: TGCGCCAGCAGCTTGGTCCCGAGCGGGGGTCCCCGGCTCAATGAGCAGTTCTTC
D: TRBD1; size: .; J: TRBJ2-7; V: TRBV28; CDR3: CASSPPRQGVSYEQYF; DNA: TGTGCCAGCAGTCCACCCCGACAGGGGGTCTCCTACGAGCAGTACTTC
D: TRBD2; size: few; J: TRBJ2-1; V: TRBV5-5; CDR3: CASSSTIAGGYNEQFF; DNA: TGTGCCAGCAGCTCGACAATAGCGGGAGGCTACAATGAGCAGTTCTTC
D: .; size: .; J: TRBJ1-1; V: TRBV6-1; CDR3: CASKVALLNTEAFF; DNA: TGTGCCAGCAAGGTGGCACTACTGAACACTGAAGCTTTCTTT
D: .; size: .; J: TRBJ1-1; V: TRBV11-2; CDR3: CASSLGRNTEAFF; DNA: TGTGCCAGCAGCTTAGGCCGAAACACTGAAGCTTTCTTT
D: .; size: .; J: TRBJ1-2; V: TRBV5-1; CDR3: CASSPRDYYGYTF; DNA: TGCGCCAGCAGCCCCAGGGATTACTATGGCTACACCTTC
D: .; size: once; J: TRBJ2-3; V: TRBV27; CDR3: CASSLYPGTDTQYF; DNA: TGTGCCAGCAGTTTATATCCAGGCACAGATACGCAGTATTTT
D: .; size: .; J: TRBJ1-6; V: TRBV28; CDR3: CASSVNRDSPLHF; DNA: TGTGCCAGCAGTGTCAACAGGGATTCACCCCTCCACTTT
D: TRBD2; size: .; J: TRBJ2-7; V: TRBV6-5; CDR3: CAGSYTGLAGYEQYF; DNA: TGTGCCGGCAGTTACACGGGACTAGCGGGATACGAGCAGTACTTC
D: .; size: .; J: TRBJ2-5; V: TRBV29-1; CDR3: CSVRTRETQYF; DNA: TGCAGCGTTAGGACCAGGGAGACCCAGTACTTC
D: .; size: .; J: TRBJ1-5; V: TRBV19; CDR3: CASSSGGNQPQHF; DNA: TGTGCCAGTAGTTCTGGGGGCAATCAGCCCCAGCATTTT
D: .; size: .; J: TRBJ1-5; V: TRBV19; CDR3: CASNSRWQGYSNQPQHF; DNA: TGTGCCAGCAACTCTAGATGGCAGGGATATAGCAATCAGCCCCAGCATTTT
D: TRBD2; size: once; J: TRBJ2-3; V: TRBV6-4; CDR3: CASSDRLAGGDTQYF; DNA: TGTGCCAGCAGTGACCGATTGGCGGGAGGGGATACGCAGTATTTT
D: .; size: .; J: TRBJ2-1; V: TRBV28; CDR3: CASSRGRSYNEQFF; DNA: TGTGCCTCCTCGAGAGGGAGGTCCTACAATGAGCAGTTCTTC
D: TRBD1; size: .; J: TRBJ1-1; V: TRBV30; CDR3: CAWSTGVNTEAFF; DNA: TGTGCCTGGAGTACAGGGGTGAACACTGAAGCTTTCTTT
D: TRBD1; size: .; J: TRBJ2-7; V: TRBV27; CDR3: CASSPWTGGYEQYF; DNA: TGTGCCAGCAGTCCATGGACAGGGGGGTACGAGCAGTACTTC
D: TRBD1; size: .; J: TRBJ1-2; V: TRBV25-1; CDR3: CASSKQGAGYGYTF; DNA: TGTGCCAGCAGCAAACAGGGGGCCGGGTATGGCTACACCTTC
D: TRBD2; size: .; J: TRBJ2-1; V: TRBV2; CDR3: CASSKLAGRNEQFF; DNA: TGTGCCAGCAGTAAGCTAGCGGGACGGAATGAGCAGTTCTTC